The rows below give T cell receptor beta chains drawn from one sample of a study of human versus mouse CDR3 diversity and MHC coevolution. Clones were sequenced by immunoSEQ multiplex PCR, and TCRdb holds only the in-frame ones, with some missing. The data contain 80,000 or so clones, 90% to 95% of them seen just once; the ten biggest clones take up more than 1.1%. Sequenced material: naive CD4+ T cells from blood. The receptors were gathered from a person between 25 and 69 years old in good health. CDR3s include the opening cysteine and the closing phenylalanine or tryptophan. D genes are given only for firm matches. Clone sizes are given selectively: once, few, many, or a class where the clone is expanded.

TRBV7-3	NA	TRBJ2-2	NA	CASRNRGADFTGELFF	TGTGCCAGCAGAAACCGGGGGGCAGACTTTACCGGGGAGCTGTTTTTT
TRBV9	once	TRBJ1-6	NA	CASNTGNSPLHF	TGTGCCAGCAATACAGGGAATTCACCCCTCCACTTT
TRBV6-1	NA	TRBJ2-7	NA	CASPAPTDYEQYF	TGTGCCAGCCCGGCCCCGACAGATTACGAGCAGTACTTC
TRBV18	NA	TRBJ2-5	TRBD1	CASSPPGTALQETQYF	TGTGCCAGCTCACCACCTGGGACAGCACTCCAAGAGACCCAGTACTTC
TRBV19	NA	TRBJ2-5	TRBD2	CASKAGTSGQETQYF	TGTGCCAGTAAGGCAGGGACTAGCGGCCAAGAGACCCAGTACTTC
TRBV6-5	once	TRBJ1-2	NA	CASMMAGRNGYTF	TGTGCCAGCATGATGGCAGGAAGGAATGGCTACACCTTC
TRBV29-1	NA	TRBJ1-5	NA	CSVVAGNQPQHF	TGCAGCGTTGTGGCAGGGAATCAGCCCCAGCATTTT
TRBV29-1	once	TRBJ2-6	NA	CSVGQGGSGANVLTF	TGCAGCGTTGGACAGGGAGGCTCTGGGGCCAACGTCCTGACTTTC
TRBV9	NA	TRBJ2-2	TRBD1	CASSPQGARTGELFF	TGTGCCAGCAGCCCACAGGGGGCGCGGACCGGGGAGCTGTTTTTT
TRBV28	NA	TRBJ2-4	NA	CASRQGTAKNIQYF	TGTGCCAGCAGGCAGGGGACGGCCAAAAACATTCAGTACTTC
TRBV19	NA	TRBJ1-4	NA	CASGRGASLTEKLFF	TGTGCCAGTGGGCGTGGGGCCAGCTTAACGGAAAAACTGTTTTTT
TRBV4-1	few	TRBJ1-2	NA	CASSPAWTGTNYGYTF	TGCGCCAGCAGCCCCGCCTGGACGGGGACTAACTATGGCTACACCTTC
TRBV4-3	NA	TRBJ2-1	TRBD2	CASSQDSLAGGNEQFF	TGCGCCAGCAGCCAAGATAGTCTAGCGGGAGGGAATGAGCAGTTCTTC
TRBV28	NA	TRBJ1-2	NA	CASSLGGTANYGYTF	TGTGCCAGCAGTTTGGGGGGGACGGCTAACTATGGCTACACCTTC
TRBV7-8	NA	TRBJ1-1	TRBD1	CASSIPPGQGANTEAFF	TGTGCCAGCAGCATACCGCCTGGACAGGGGGCCAACACTGAAGCTTTCTTT
TRBV9	NA	TRBJ2-2	TRBD2	CASSGPSGRTMNTGELFF	TGTGCCAGCAGCGGACCTAGCGGGAGGACTATGAACACCGGGGAGCTGTTTTTT
TRBV5-4	once	TRBJ2-5	TRBD2	CASSPEVGLAGGKTQYF	TGTGCCAGCAGCCCGGAGGTCGGACTAGCGGGAGGGAAGACCCAGTACTTC
TRBV23-1	few	TRBJ1-3	NA	CASSPPGERGSTIYF	TGCGCCAGCAGTCCCCCAGGGGAAAGGGGCAGCACCATATATTTT
TRBV19	NA	TRBJ2-7	TRBD1	CASSRGGQGFYEQYF	TGTGCCAGTAGTAGAGGGGGACAGGGGTTCTACGAGCAGTACTTC
TRBV7-3	NA	TRBJ2-5	NA	CASSLSGGQETQYF	TGTGCCAGCAGCTTAAGTGGAGGACAAGAGACCCAGTACTTC
TRBV28	NA	TRBJ2-7	TRBD1	CASSSGQGSPYEQYF	TGTGCCAGCAGTTCTGGACAGGGTTCTCCCTACGAGCAGTACTTC
TRBV9	NA	TRBJ1-6	NA	CASSPNNSPLHF	TGTGCCAGCAGCCCTAATAATTCACCCCTCCACTTT
TRBV27	NA	TRBJ1-6	NA	CASSSPRGGVNNSPLHF	TGTGCCAGCAGTTCTCCTCGGGGGGGGGTAAATAATTCACCCCTCCACTTT
TRBV30	NA	TRBJ1-6	TRBD1	CAWDRVNSPLHF	TGTGCCTGGGACAGGGTGAATTCACCCCTCCACTTT
TRBV19	NA	TRBJ2-7	TRBD2	CASTPGLAGSYEQYF	TGTGCCAGTACTCCGGGACTAGCGGGGAGCTACGAGCAGTACTTC
TRBV7-2	NA	TRBJ1-4	TRBD1	CASSLRQGAGNEKLFF	TGTGCCAGCAGCCTCCGACAGGGGGCAGGTAATGAAAAACTGTTTTTT
TRBV30	NA	TRBJ2-7	NA	CAWSVRQALSYEQYF	TGTGCCTGGAGTGTAAGGCAGGCCCTCTCCTACGAGCAGTACTTC
TRBV7-2	NA	TRBJ1-2	TRBD1	CASSLVAGGAVESGYTF	TGTGCCAGCAGCTTAGTGGCAGGGGGCGCAGTAGAGTCTGGCTACACCTTC
TRBV10-2	NA	TRBJ2-5	TRBD2	CARLAGGLDQETQYF	TGCGCCAGACTAGCGGGGGGCCTGGATCAAGAGACCCAGTACTTC
TRBV15	NA	TRBJ2-2	NA	CATSRVRGGTNTGELFF	TGTGCCACCAGCAGAGTAAGGGGCGGAACGAACACCGGGGAGCTGTTTTTT
TRBV21-1	NA	TRBJ2-2	NA	CASSSRGWNTGELFF	TGTGCCAGCAGCAGCCGAGGCTGGAACACCGGGGAGCTGTTTTTT
TRBV27	NA	TRBJ2-7	NA	CASSLRAWRGPSEQYF	TGTGCCAGCAGTTTGAGGGCCTGGAGGGGACCCTCCGAGCAGTACTTC
TRBV4-1	NA	TRBJ2-5	NA	CASSQIGLPGTQYF	TGCGCCAGCAGCCAGATCGGCCTTCCGGGGACCCAGTACTTC
TRBV9	NA	TRBJ1-1	NA	CASSVAMNTEAFF	TGTGCCAGCAGCGTAGCCATGAACACTGAAGCTTTCTTT
TRBV6-5	NA	TRBJ2-7	TRBD2	CASTMTGGGSEQYF	TGTGCCAGCACTATGACGGGAGGCGGCAGCGAGCAGTACTTC
TRBV5-1	NA	TRBJ1-1	NA	CASSLDGSPNTEAFF	TGCGCCAGCAGCTTGGATGGCTCCCCGAACACTGAAGCTTTCTTT
TRBV19	NA	TRBJ2-3	TRBD1	CASSTGTGPTDTQYF	TGTGCCAGTAGTACCGGGACAGGGCCCACAGATACGCAGTATTTT
TRBV10-3	NA	TRBJ2-2	NA	CAIGQTGIMTGELFF	TGTGCCATCGGACAGACGGGGATAATGACCGGGGAGCTGTTTTTT
TRBV27	NA	TRBJ1-1	TRBD1	CASSRRTGEVTEAFF	TGTGCCAGCAGTAGGCGGACAGGAGAGGTAACTGAAGCTTTCTTT
TRBV6-1	NA	TRBJ2-5	TRBD2	CASSERGGSETQYF	TGTGCCAGCAGTGAACGGGGAGGGAGCGAGACCCAGTACTTC
TRBV18	NA	TRBJ2-5	NA	CASSHPSGETQYF	TGTGCCAGCTCACACCCATCCGGAGAGACCCAGTACTTC
TRBV5-1	NA	TRBJ1-2	NA	CASSYDRFQGYTF	TGCGCCAGCAGCTACGACAGATTCCAAGGCTACACCTTC
TRBV5-6	NA	TRBJ2-7	TRBD1	CASSLGQGMHEQYF	TGTGCCAGCAGTTTAGGACAGGGTATGCACGAGCAGTACTTC
TRBV28	NA	TRBJ1-2	TRBD1	CASSSTDRERGYTF	TGTGCCAGCAGTTCTACCGACAGGGAGAGAGGCTACACCTTC
TRBV19	NA	TRBJ2-3	NA	CASSIRASGPDTQYF	TGTGCCAGTAGTATACGAGCCTCAGGCCCAGATACGCAGTATTTT
TRBV15	NA	TRBJ1-3	TRBD1	CATSSDRAGNTIYF	TGTGCCACCAGCAGCGACAGGGCTGGAAACACCATATATTTT
TRBV23-1	NA	TRBJ2-1	NA	CATGLRGTRDNEQFF	TGCGCCACCGGCCTTCGGGGGACTCGCGACAATGAGCAGTTCTTC
TRBV6-4	NA	TRBJ1-1	NA	CASSDSRRRDTEAFF	TGTGCCAGCAGTGACTCGAGACGGCGGGACACTGAAGCTTTCTTT
TRBV6-5	NA	TRBJ2-7	TRBD2	CASRLSGGSYEQYF	TGTGCCAGCAGACTTAGCGGGGGCTCCTACGAGCAGTACTTC
TRBV7-9	NA	TRBJ1-6	NA	CASSRSPGLSNSPLHF	TGTGCCAGCAGCCGCAGCCCGGGACTTAGTAATTCACCCCTCCACTTT
TRBV5-1	NA	TRBJ2-1	TRBD2	CASSLVAGALNEQFF	TGCGCCAGCAGCTTGGTTGCGGGAGCCCTCAATGAGCAGTTCTTC